This T cell receptor (beta chain) was documented in a study of blood T cell repertoires in COVID-19 (dated by TCRdb to the early 2020s). About the investigation overall: Samples covering the acute and convalescent phases of COVID-19 were provided by collaborators in the United States, Italy and Spain. The prospective study material was composed of cDNA or gDNA derived from T cells, B-cell-depleted T cells, or PBMCs. The dataset comprised deeply sampled blood TCRbeta repertoires from subjects exposed to, actively infected with, or recovered from COVID-19. The repertoires were released in a freely available public database meant as a resource for research on the immune response to SARS-CoV-2. The samples were drawn from the first 160 participants of the ongoing ImmuneRACE study and from 950 to 1,500 subjects provided by 6 global collaborators. Nearly every sample came with metadata listing a de-identified subject ID, COVID-19 status, age in years and sex. Where available, HLA class I and class II types were taken from metadata supplied by the sample provider and were not determined by assay-based typing. Here is what the overall study found, with its caveats: How much clinical and demographic metadata was included differed by source and by participant, and the metadata was provided uncurated.

Participants in the prospective study were aged about 18 to 89 years, lived in over 20 United States geographic areas, and enrolled through a virtual design. In the prospective study, cohorts were assigned on the basis of participant-reported clinical history obtained from a screening survey and a study questionnaire. Exposed participants had been in contact with someone with a PCR-confirmed or clinician-diagnosed COVID-19 case within 2 weeks of study entry. Mobile phlebotomists in the prospective study collected whole blood, serum and a nasopharyngeal or oropharyngeal swab from every participant. Prospective study participants could optionally give additional blood draws and questionnaires over an approximately 2-month period. Before DNA extraction, blood samples from the prospective study were shipped at room temperature or frozen. TCRbeta CDR3 regions were amplified from genomic DNA using the immunoSEQ Assay, a bias-controlled multiplex PCR. The paper's data handling went like this. The number of nucleated cells in each sample was estimated by amplification of reference gene primers within the assay. Sequence reads were collapsed and filtered to measure the absolute abundance of every unique TCRbeta CDR3 rearrangement. For each sample, productive Simpson clonality was calculated as the square root of Simpson's diversity index across productive rearrangements. What TCRdb holds here is the immuneACCESS table cut down to in-frame rearrangements. Part of the clones is not present; checked against another copy, under half of the missing clones reflect an unresolved V gene, and the others are unexplained. V, J and clone size are those of that table, while D and trimming were read from the DNA. Here the sample has fewer than 400,000 clones; more than 90% occur a single time. Around 4.2% of the sample rests with the top ten.

As regards this clone: The antigen it binds to is not known. Within one base of it there is no much larger clone, and no base qualities were kept.

Reading from cysteine to phenylalanine, the CDR3 counts 15 amino acids. CDR3 DNA is the only sequence kept; it has 45 bases, read in frame from the first base. V lost 5 bases and J lost 1 base, and the count of bases not matched to a germline gene is 7. From the germline V gene (reference sequence), CDR1 is SEHNR and CDR2 is FQNEAQ. The rearranged segments are TRBV7-9 and TRBJ2-7, with 8 bases in between that match TRBD2. Sequencing was done on a sample of PBMCs or T cells enriched from blood (not recorded which). The source of this sequence is a woman younger than 45 who had been exposed to COVID-19. This receptor carries the CDR3 CASSPRQRGSYEQYF. The bases read TGTGCCAGCAGCCCACGACAGCGGGGGTCCTACGAGCAGTACTTC.